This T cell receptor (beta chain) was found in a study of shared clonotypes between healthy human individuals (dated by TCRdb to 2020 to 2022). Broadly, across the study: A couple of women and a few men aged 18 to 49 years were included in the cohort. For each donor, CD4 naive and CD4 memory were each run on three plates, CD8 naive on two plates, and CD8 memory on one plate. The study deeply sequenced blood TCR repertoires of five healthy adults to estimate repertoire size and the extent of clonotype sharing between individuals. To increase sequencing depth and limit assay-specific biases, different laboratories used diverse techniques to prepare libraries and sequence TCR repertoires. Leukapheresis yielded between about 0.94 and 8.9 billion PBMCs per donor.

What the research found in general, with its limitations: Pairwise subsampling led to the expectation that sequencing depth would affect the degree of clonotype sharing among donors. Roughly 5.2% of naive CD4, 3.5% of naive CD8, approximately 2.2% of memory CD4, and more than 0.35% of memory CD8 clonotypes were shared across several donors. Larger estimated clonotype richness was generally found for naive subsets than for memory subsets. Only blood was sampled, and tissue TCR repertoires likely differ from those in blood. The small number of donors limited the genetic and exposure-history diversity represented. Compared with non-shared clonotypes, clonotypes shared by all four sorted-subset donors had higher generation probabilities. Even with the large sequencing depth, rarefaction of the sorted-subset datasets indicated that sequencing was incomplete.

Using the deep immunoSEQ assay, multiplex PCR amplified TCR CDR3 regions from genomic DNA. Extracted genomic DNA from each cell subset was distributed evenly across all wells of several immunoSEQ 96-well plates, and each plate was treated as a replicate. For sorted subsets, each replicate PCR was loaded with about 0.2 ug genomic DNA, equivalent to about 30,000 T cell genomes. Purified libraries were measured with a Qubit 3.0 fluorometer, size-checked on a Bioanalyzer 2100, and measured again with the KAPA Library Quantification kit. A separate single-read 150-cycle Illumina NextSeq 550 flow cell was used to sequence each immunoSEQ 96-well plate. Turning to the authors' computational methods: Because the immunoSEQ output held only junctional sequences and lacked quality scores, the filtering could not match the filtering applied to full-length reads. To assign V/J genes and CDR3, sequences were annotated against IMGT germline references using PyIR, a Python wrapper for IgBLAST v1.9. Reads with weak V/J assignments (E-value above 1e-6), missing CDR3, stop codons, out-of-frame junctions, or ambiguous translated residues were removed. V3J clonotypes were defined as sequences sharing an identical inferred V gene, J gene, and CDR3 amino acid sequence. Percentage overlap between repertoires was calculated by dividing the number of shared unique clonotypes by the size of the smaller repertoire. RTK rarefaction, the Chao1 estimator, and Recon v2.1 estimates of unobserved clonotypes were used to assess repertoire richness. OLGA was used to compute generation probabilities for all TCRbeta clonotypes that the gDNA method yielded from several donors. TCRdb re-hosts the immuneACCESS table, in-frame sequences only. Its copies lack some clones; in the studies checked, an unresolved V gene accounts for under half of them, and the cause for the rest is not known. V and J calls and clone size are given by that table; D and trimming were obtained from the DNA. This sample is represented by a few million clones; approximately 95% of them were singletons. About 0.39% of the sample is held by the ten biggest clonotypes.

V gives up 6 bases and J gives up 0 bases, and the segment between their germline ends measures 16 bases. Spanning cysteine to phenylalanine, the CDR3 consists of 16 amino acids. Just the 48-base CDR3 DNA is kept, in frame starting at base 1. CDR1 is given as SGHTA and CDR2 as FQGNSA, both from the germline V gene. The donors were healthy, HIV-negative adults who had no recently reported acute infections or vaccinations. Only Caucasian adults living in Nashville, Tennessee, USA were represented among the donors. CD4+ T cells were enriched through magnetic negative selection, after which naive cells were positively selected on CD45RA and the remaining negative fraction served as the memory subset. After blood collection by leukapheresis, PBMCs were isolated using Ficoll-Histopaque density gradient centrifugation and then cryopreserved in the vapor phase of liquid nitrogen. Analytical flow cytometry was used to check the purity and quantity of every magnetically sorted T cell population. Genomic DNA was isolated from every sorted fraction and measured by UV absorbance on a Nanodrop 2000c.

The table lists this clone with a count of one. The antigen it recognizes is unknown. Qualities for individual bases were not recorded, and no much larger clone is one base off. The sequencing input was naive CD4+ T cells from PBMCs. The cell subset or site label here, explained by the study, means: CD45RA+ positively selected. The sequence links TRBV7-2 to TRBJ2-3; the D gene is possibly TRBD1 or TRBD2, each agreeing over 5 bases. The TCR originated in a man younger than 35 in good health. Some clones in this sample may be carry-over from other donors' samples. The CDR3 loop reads CASSSARGSSTDTQYF. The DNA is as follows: TGTGCCAGCAGTTCCGCCCGGGGCTCTAGCACAGATACGCAGTATTTT.